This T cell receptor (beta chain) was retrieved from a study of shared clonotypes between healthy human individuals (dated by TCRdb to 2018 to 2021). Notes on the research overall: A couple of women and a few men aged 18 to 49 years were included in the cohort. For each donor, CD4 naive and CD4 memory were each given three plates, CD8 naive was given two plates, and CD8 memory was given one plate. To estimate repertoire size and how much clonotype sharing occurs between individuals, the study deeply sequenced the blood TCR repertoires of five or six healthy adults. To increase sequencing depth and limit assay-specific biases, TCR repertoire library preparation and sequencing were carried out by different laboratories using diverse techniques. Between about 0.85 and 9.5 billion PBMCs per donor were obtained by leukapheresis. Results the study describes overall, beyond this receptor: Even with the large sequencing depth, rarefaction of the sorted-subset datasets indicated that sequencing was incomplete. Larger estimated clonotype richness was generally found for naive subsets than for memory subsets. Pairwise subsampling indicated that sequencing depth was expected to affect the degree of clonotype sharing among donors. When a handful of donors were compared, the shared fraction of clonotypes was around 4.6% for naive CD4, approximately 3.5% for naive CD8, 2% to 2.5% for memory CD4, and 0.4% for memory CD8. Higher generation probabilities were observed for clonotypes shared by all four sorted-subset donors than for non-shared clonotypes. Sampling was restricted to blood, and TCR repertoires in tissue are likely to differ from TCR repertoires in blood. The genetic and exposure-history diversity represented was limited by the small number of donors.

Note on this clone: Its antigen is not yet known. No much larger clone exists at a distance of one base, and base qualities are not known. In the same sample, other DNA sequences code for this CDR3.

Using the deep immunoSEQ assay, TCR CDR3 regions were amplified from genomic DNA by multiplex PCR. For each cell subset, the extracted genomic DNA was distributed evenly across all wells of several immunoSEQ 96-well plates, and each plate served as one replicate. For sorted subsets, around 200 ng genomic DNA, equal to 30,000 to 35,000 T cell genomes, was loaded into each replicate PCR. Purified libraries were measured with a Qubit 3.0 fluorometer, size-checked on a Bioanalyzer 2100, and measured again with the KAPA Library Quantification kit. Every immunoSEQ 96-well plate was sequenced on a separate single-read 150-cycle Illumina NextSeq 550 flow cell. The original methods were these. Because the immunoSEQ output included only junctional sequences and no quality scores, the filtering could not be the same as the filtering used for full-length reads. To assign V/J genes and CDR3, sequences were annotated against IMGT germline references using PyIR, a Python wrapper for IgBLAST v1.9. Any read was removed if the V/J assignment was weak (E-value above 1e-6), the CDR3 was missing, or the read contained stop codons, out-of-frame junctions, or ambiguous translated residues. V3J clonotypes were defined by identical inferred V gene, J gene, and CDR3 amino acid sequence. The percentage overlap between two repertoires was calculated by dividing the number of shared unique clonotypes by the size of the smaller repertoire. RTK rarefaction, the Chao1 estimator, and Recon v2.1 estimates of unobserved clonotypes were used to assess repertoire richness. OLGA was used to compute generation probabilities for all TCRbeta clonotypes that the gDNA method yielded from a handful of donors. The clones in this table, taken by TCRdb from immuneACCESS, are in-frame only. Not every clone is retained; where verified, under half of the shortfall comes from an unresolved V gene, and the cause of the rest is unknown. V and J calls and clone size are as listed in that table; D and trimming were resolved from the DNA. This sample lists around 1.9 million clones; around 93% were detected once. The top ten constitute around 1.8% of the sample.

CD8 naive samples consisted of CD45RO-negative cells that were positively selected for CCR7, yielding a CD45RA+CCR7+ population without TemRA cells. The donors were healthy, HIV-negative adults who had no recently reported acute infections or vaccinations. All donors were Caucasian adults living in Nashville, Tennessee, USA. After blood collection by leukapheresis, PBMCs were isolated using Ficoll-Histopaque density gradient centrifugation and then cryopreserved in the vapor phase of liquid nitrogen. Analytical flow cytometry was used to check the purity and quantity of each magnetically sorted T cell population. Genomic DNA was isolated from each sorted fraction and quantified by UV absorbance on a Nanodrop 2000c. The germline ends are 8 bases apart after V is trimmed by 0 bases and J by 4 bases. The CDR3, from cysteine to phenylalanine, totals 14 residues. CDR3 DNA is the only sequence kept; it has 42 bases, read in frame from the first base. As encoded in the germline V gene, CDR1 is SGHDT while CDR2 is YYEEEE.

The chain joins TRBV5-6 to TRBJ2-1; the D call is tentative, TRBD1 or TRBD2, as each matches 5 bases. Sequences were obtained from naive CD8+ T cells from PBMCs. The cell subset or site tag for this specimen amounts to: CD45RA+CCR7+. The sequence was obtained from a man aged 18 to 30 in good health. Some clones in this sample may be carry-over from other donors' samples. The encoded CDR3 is CASSLAGAYNEQFF. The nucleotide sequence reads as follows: TGTGCCAGCAGCTTGGCCGGGGCTTACAATGAGCAGTTCTTC.